The 26 T cell receptor beta chains in this list originate from one sample, sequenced in a study of T cells in Graves' hyperthyroidism and ophthalmopathy. Regions amplified from RNA transcripts were the TCR beta CDR3 regions. A first-round RT-PCR of the TCR CDR3 used the HTBI primer set. In TCRdb, the multiplex PCR reads were re-called with MiXCR into one record per CDR3 protein. Of over 300,000 distinct CDR3 sequences in the sample, roughly 15% are singletons; the top ten hold 34%. Sequences were obtained from blood. The receptors here all came from a woman in her thirties or forties with Graves' ophthalmopathy.

This clonotype has at least ten counts. V is TRBV30 and J is TRBJ1-1; tentative D call: TRBD1 (6 bases). CDR1 and CDR2 from the germline V gene are GTSNPN and SVGIG (reference sequence). This CDR3 contains 13 residues. Trimming left V 4 bases short and J 3 bases short, with 12 bases between. CDR3 sequence (DNA): TGTGCCTGGAATTGGAACAGGGACACTGAAGCTTTCTTT. Protein sequence: CAWNWNRDTEAFF.

The genes are TRBV7-9 and TRBJ2-6; possibly TRBD1 for D (5 bases). V was clipped by 5 bases and J by 2 bases, with 13 bases between them. Germline V lookup: CDR1 SEHNR, CDR2 FQNEAQ (reference sequence). The CDR3 has 16 residues. CDR3 protein: CASSPQGSPGANVLTF. The CDR3 region has the DNA TGTGCCAGCAGCCCCCAGGGTTCCCCTGGGGCCAACGTCCTGACTTTC.

The CDR3 sequence: CSPAGGTGAPLGPQHF. The CDR3 nucleotides are TGCAGTCCCGCTGGTGGGACAGGGGCTCCCTTGGGGCCCCAGCATTTT. V gene TRBV20-1 combines with J gene TRBJ1-5; 10 bases are shared with TRBD1. Germline CDR1 and CDR2: DFQATT and SNEGSKA (reference sequence). The V segment lost 8 bases and the J segment 9 bases; nucleotides outside the gene matches: 19. There are 16 residues in the CDR3.

The chain uses TRBV20-1 and TRBJ2-5; D remains unclear. CDR3 length: 11 residues. The V gene's germline CDR1 is DFQATT and CDR2 SNEGSKA (reference sequence). Trimming took 6 bases from V and 1 from J, leaving 6 bases between them. The CDR3 DNA sequence: TGCAGTGCAGAGGCCCAAGAGACCCAGTACTTC. This codes for CSAEAQETQYF.

In its sample, this clonotype was seen a few times. The chain joins TRBV7-9 to TRBJ1-1, with D possibly matching TRBD1 (5 bases). The CDR3 totals 14 residues. Germline V gene lookup returns CDR1 SEHNR and CDR2 FQNEAQ (reference sequence). The germline V and J ends were trimmed by 5 bases and 6 bases, with 16 bases remaining between them. The CDR3 is CASSEVAGTPEAFF. The CDR3 region has the DNA TGTGCCAGCAGCGAGGTGGCGGGGACCCCTGAAGCTTTCTTT.

This clonotype has more than one count but fewer than ten. The J gene is TRBJ2-1, the V gene TRBV12-3 or TRBV12-4; possibly TRBD1 for D (5 bases). The CDR3 contains 15 residues. The V end was cut by 1 base, the J end by 2 bases, with 9 bases between. Here the CDR3 DNA reads TGTGCCAGCAGTTTAGAAGGGGTAACCTACAATGAGCAGTTCTTC. Protein sequence: CASSLEGVTYNEQFF.

Turning to this clonotype: A much larger clone differs by one base, so this may be a read error. This rearrangement joins TRBV11-2 to TRBJ2-5, with 8 bases lining up with TRBD2. Trimming at V came to 3 bases and at J to 9 bases, leaving 6 bases not matched to a gene. The CDR3 spans 13 residues. The germline V gene encodes CDR1 SGHAT and CDR2 FQNNGV. The CDR3 nucleotides read TGTGCCAGCAGCTTCGGAGCGGGGGAGGCCCAGTACTTC. The encoded protein is CASSFGAGEAQYF.

This clonotype showed up many times. V usage is TRBV6-1 and J usage is TRBJ2-4, with a tentative D call TRBD2 (5 bases). Germline CDR1 reads MNHNS; CDR2 reads SASEGT. The CDR3 covers 13 residues. V shed 11 bases and J shed 8 bases, with 19 bases lying between them. CDR3 protein: CASQRLRVDIQYF. CDR3 sequence (DNA): TGTGCCTCCCAGCGGTTACGGGTGGACATTCAGTACTTC.

This clonotype was picked up many times. The chain recombines TRBV7-2 with TRBJ1-1; possibly TRBD1 for D (5 bases). Germline lookup yields CDR1 SGHTA and CDR2 FQGNSA. The CDR3 sequence is 17 residues long. V lost 6 bases and J lost 5, with 25 bases in between. As DNA, the CDR3 is TGTGCCAGCAGTCGAAGGGCAGTAGGGGCGGAGGGAACTGAAGCTTTCTTT. This gives the protein CASSRRAVGAEGTEAFF.

Many counts were recorded for this clonotype. The chain uses TRBV7-9 and TRBJ1-4; no definite D call. CDR3 length: 15 residues. V shed 4 bases and J shed 10 bases, with 19 bases lying between them. Germline values: CDR1 SEHNR, CDR2 FQNEAQ (reference sequence). CDR3 in amino acids: CASSSTTETWSKLFF. Here the CDR3 DNA reads TGTGCCAGCAGCTCCACTACAGAGACATGGTCAAAACTGTTTTTT.

The CDR3 DNA reads as TGCAGCGTTGCCTGGGGCAGAGAGGAGACCCAGTACTTC. Translation gives CSVAWGREETQYF. V and J are TRBV29-1 and TRBJ2-5, with D possibly being TRBD1 (5 bases). V was shortened by 4 bases and J by 5 bases, with 14 bases between the two germline ends. The CDR3 runs 13 residues. The V gene's germline CDR1 is SQVTM and CDR2 ANQGSEA.

The chain combines TRBV18 with TRBJ2-2; 10 nucleotides agree with TRBD1. Per the germline V gene, CDR1 is KGHSH and CDR2 is LQKENI. This CDR3 contains 16 residues. The junction had 7 bases not matched to a gene; V was cut back by 3 bases and J by 6 bases. The CDR3 DNA reads as TGTGCCAGCTCACCCGCGGGACAGGGGATTGCCGGGGAGCTGTTTTTT. Encoded protein: CASSPAGQGIAGELFF.

This clonotype showed up many times. The chain is built from TRBV7-9 and TRBJ1-1; D is undetermined. Trimming shortened V by 3 bases and J by 3 bases, and 11 bases separated the two germline ends. Germline CDR1 SEHNR, CDR2 FQNEAQ (reference sequence). This CDR3 is built from 14 residues. The CDR3 loop is CASSFLGRDTEAFF. The CDR3 DNA sequence: TGTGCCAGCAGCTTTCTTGGTAGGGACACTGAAGCTTTCTTT.

There are many counts of this clonotype. The genes are TRBV28 and TRBJ2-7; D call uncertain. The CDR3 runs 13 residues. Germline loops: CDR1 MDHEN, CDR2 SYDVKM. V was cut by 7 bases and J by 3 bases, with 13 bases left in between. The CDR3 region is CASKGRFLYEQYF. The CDR3 bases are TGTGCCAGCAAGGGCCGGTTCCTCTACGAGCAGTACTTC. Full variable domain (outside the CDR3, taken from reference TRBV28 and TRBJ2-7): DVKVTQSSRYLVKRTGEKVFLECVQDMDHENMFWYRQDPGLGLRLIYFSYDVKMKEKGDIPEGYSVSREKKERFSLILESASTNQTSMYLCASKGRFLYEQYFGPGTRLTVT.

This clonotype was observed at least ten times. The V gene is TRBV6-1, the J gene TRBJ1-2, with TRBD1 matching over 7 bases. CDR1 MNHNS and CDR2 SASEGT come from the germline V gene. The CDR3 contains 10 residues. J lost 12 bases, V lost 6 bases, and 4 bases had no gene match. Here the CDR3 DNA reads TGTGCCAGCAGACTTGACAGGGACACCTTC. It encodes CASRLDRDTF.

This clonotype was picked up many times. V usage is TRBV19 and J usage is TRBJ1-1; the D is unclear. V lost 3 bases and J 9 bases, leaving 17 bases between the germline ends. CDR1 and CDR2 from the germline V gene are LNHDA and SQIVND (reference sequence). This CDR3 region has 14 residues. CDR3 DNA: TGTGCCAGTAGTATTAGGCGGCGGGATGATAAAGCTTTCTTT. Translation gives CASSIRRRDDKAFF.

The gene calls are TRBV14 and TRBJ2-1; possibly TRBD1 or TRBD2 for D (5 bases each). This CDR3 spans 13 amino acids. V shed 0 bases and J shed 10 bases, with 10 bases lying between them. CDR1 is SGHDN and CDR2 is FVKESK in the germline V gene. The CDR3 nucleotides read TGTGCCAGCAGCCAAGATCTCGGGACCGAGCAGTTCTTC. It yields the protein CASSQDLGTEQFF. The variable domain in full, with the rest retrieved from reference TRBV14 and TRBJ2-1, is EAGVTQFPSHSVIEKGQTVTLRCDPISGHDNLYWYRRVMGKEIKFLLHFVKESKQDESGMPNNRFLAERTGGTYSTLKVQPAELEDSGVYFCASSQDLGTEQFFGPGTRLTVL.

The chain joins TRBV3-1 to TRBJ2-2, with D hard to call. Germline V gene lookup returns CDR1 LGHDT and CDR2 YNNKEL (reference sequence). The CDR3 runs to 14 residues. The V and J ends lost 4 bases and 4 bases respectively, with 10 bases between them. The CDR3 region is CASSRVQFTGELFF. The CDR3 DNA reads TGTGCCAGCAGCCGAGTCCAATTCACCGGGGAGCTGTTTTTT.

The table lists this clonotype with a few counts. The V gene is TRBV5-1, the J gene TRBJ2-5; 7 nucleotides agree with TRBD1. Looked up from germline, CDR1 is SGHRS and CDR2 is YFSETQ. CDR3 length: 14 amino acids. J was trimmed by 0 bases and V by 4 bases; bases with no gene match: 3. CDR3 sequence: CASSLGTDQETQYF. The CDR3 region has the DNA TGCGCCAGCAGCCTTGGGACAGACCAAGAGACCCAGTACTTC.

There are many counts of this clonotype. V gene TRBV27 combines with J gene TRBJ2-1; 11 nucleotides align to TRBD2. Unmatched junction bases numbered 5, after V lost 4 bases and J lost 3 bases. The V gene's germline CDR1 is MNHEY and CDR2 SMNVEV (reference sequence). The CDR3 is made up of 16 amino acids. Here the CDR3 reads CASSSNLAGGYNEQFF. The CDR3 bases are TGTGCCAGCAGTTCCAATCTAGCGGGGGGCTACAATGAGCAGTTCTTC.

This clonotype has just a few counts. V is TRBV18 and J is TRBJ2-5, with TRBD1 matching over 7 bases. The CDR3 is 13 residues long. Per the germline V gene, CDR1 is KGHSH and CDR2 is LQKENI. Trimming cost V 4 bases and J 5 bases; bases outside gene matches: 4. CDR3 loop: CASSRQGVETQYF. DNA of the CDR3: TGTGCCAGCTCACGCCAGGGGGTCGAGACCCAGTACTTC.

Regarding this clonotype: A much larger clone lies a single base off, so this may be a read error. The chain employs TRBV20-1 and TRBJ2-5; the D gene is possibly TRBD1 (5 bases). Trimming left V 3 bases short and J 7 bases short, with 15 bases between. The CDR3 contains 13 residues. The germline V gene encodes CDR1 DFQATT and CDR2 SNEGSKA (reference sequence). In nucleotides, the CDR3 is TGCAGTGCTAGTTGGCGGCGTACAGGGACCCAGTACTTC. It yields the protein CSASWRRTGTQYF.

The rearrangement uses TRBV11-2 and TRBJ2-7; 8 bases agree with TRBD2. J gave up 2 bases and V 2 bases, and 5 bases lay outside the gene matches. Per germline, CDR1 SGHAT and CDR2 FQNNGV. The CDR3 is 15 amino acids. The CDR3 loop is CASSLISGRAYEQYF. Written as DNA, the CDR3 is TGTGCCAGCAGCTTAATAAGCGGGAGAGCCTACGAGCAGTACTTC.

Only a few counts were recorded for this clonotype. This chain connects TRBV18 to TRBJ2-1; TRBD2 might be the D (5 bases). The CDR3 extends over 13 amino acids. V shed 6 bases and J shed 5 bases, with 11 bases lying between them. CDR1 KGHSH and CDR2 LQKENI come from the germline V gene. The CDR3 nucleotides are TGTGCCAGCTCCGTGGACGGGAACAATGAGCAGTTCTTC. Translation gives CASSVDGNNEQFF.

This clonotype has a count of ten or more. The CDR3 loop is CASSGTVNTEAFF. The CDR3 DNA reads TGTGCCAGCAGTGGGACGGTGAACACTGAAGCTTTCTTT. The V gene is TRBV2, the J gene TRBJ1-1; D gene ambiguous. Trimming removed 4 bases at V and 0 bases at J, with 6 bases between. Germline CDR1 is SNHLY and CDR2 is FYNNEI. The CDR3 extends over 13 amino acids.

This clonotype has a count of ten or more. This chain connects TRBV18 to TRBJ1-1; weak D call: TRBD1 (5 bases). V was pared by 3 bases and J by 8 bases, with 10 bases between. From germline, CDR1 is KGHSH and CDR2 LQKENI. The CDR3 consists of 12 residues. The CDR3 nucleotides read TGTGCCAGCTCACCCTGGCAGGGCGAAGCTTTCTTT. Translation gives CASSPWQGEAFF.